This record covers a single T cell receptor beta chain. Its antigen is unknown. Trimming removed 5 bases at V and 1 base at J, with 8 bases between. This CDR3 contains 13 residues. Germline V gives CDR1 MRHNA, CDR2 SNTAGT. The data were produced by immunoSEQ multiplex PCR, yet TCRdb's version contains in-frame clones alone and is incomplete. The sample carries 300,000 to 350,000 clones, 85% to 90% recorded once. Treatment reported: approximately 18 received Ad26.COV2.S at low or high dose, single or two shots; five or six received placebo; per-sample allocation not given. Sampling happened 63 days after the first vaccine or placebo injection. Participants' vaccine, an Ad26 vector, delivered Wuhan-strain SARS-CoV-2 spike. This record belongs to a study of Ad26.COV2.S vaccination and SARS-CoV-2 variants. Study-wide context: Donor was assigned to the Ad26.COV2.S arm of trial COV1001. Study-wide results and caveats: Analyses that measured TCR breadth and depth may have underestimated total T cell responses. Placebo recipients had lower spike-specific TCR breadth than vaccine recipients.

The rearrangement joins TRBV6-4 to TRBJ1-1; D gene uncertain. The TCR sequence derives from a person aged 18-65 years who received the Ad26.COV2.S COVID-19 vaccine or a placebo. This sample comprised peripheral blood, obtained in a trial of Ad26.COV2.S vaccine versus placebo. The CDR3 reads CASSLEENTEAFF. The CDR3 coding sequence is TGTGCCAGCAGTTTGGAGGAGAACACTGAAGCTTTCTTT.